This T cell receptor (beta chain) is from a study of blood T cell repertoires in COVID-19. Libraries were prepared by immunoSEQ multiplex PCR; TCRdb keeps only in-frame clonotypes and omits some of them. The sample carries under 200,000 clones, 79% recorded once. The TCR comes from a woman between 40 and 50 years old with COVID-19, enrolled during active disease. The sample was peripheral blood.

The CDR3 reads CASSLTPGTEAFF. The CDR3 nucleotides are TGTGCCAGCAGCTTAACACCGGGAACTGAAGCTTTCTTT. This chain links TRBV2 with TRBJ1-1; unclear D gene. The V end lost 6 bases, the J end lost 5 bases, and 13 bases lay between the germline ends. The length of the CDR3 is 13 residues. CDR1 and CDR2 from the germline V gene are SNHLY and FYNNEI.